This TCR beta chain was profiled in a study of cytomegalovirus exposure and HLA in healthy donors. On the study more broadly: It was reported in a later analysis that the same platform had been used for the 120 validation repertoires as for the approximately 700 first-cohort repertoires. Broader study findings: Researchers counted around 180 TCR beta chains as cytomegalovirus-associated. Whilst most TCR sequences proved rare, a subset of public TCRs occurred across many donors. A later analysis found first-cohort TCR clusters tended to co-occur in the 90 to 150 validation repertoires.

This table comes from immunoSEQ multiplex PCR, and its TCRdb copy is limited to in-frame clones, with some not included. Found here are around 55,000 clones, 75% to 95% of them singletons; the top ten hold less than 4%. The CDR3 has 16 residues. Germline CDR1 is SNHLY and CDR2 is FYNNEI. The V gene lost 5 bases and the J gene lost 2 bases, with 16 bases spanning the gap. As for this clone: Its antigen is unknown.

Specimen: PBMCs. This TCR was recovered from a man aged 18 to 29 in good health and CMV-seronegative. The V and J genes are TRBV2 and TRBJ2-1; TRBD2 might be the D (5 bases). The DNA for the CDR3 is TGTGCCAGCAGTCTGAACGCCGGACTGACCTACAATGAGCAGTTCTTC. It codes for CASSLNAGLTYNEQFF.